The T cell receptor (beta chain) under discussion was sequenced for a study of radiation and T cells in renal cell carcinoma (dated by TCRdb to the early 2020s). Some background on the complete study: The samples were drawn from a clinical trial, where primary renal cell carcinomas were treated with 15 Gy of stereotactic body radiation therapy and then removed by nephrectomy 4 weeks afterward. Across all 50 or so samples, more than 4,000,000 unique CDR3 nucleotide sequences, encoding roughly 2,600,000 unique CDR3 amino acid sequences, were identified. A total of around 50 samples underwent TCR beta sequencing, made up of roughly 26 tumors and some 27 peripheral blood samples. What the work shows at the level of the full study, not this receptor alone: Tracking of blood repertoire dynamics stopped at less than five weeks after treatment, with no follow-up past that point. In blood, the top tumor clonotypes increased from baseline to 2 weeks after radiation and then shrank by 4 weeks, which suggests a temporary expansion of tumor-resident clones. Because the trial had a single-armed design, the trial could not examine how radiation dose or scheduling affected the TCR repertoire. No pretreatment tumor biopsies were available, so the baseline intratumoral presence of clonotypes could not be determined.

TCR beta libraries were generated from genomic DNA with the immunoSEQ kit, following the manufacturer's recommendations. For library preparation, a first multiplex PCR was performed with proprietary primers, followed by a second PCR in which unique barcodes were added, and bead cleanups were performed after each round. Each sample batch included a kit-provided positive control reaction and a negative control reaction. The final libraries were assessed on an Agilent 4200 TapeStation D1000 ScreenTape, pooled by volume, and quantified by qPCR. An Illumina NextSeq500 fitted with a MidOutput 150-cycle cartridge performed the sequencing, running 156 Read1 cycles and 15 Index1 cycles with the kit's custom primers. The pooled library was loaded at approximately 0.92 pM, and around 20% PhiX control was spiked in. From the authors' description of their analysis: Vendor-processed data were analyzed in R, and a clonotype was defined as all T cells sharing the same CDR3 nucleotide sequence. For clone abundance analyses, frequencies were normalized to the 10,000 most abundant clones per sample. Before analysis, public T cell clones were removed, and these numbered fewer than six per sample on average. A difference in abundance of at least 32-fold between compartments was used to define tumor-enriched and baseline blood-enriched clonotypes. A beta-binomial differential abundance model was used to identify clonotypes that expanded or contracted between blood time points. The Baroni-Urbani and Buser coefficient was used to measure tumor-blood repertoire similarity, and groups were compared with two-tailed Wilcoxon tests in R. Drawn from immuneACCESS, this table holds only the in-frame rearrangements with V and J called that TCRdb kept. Clones are partly lost; checked studies trace under half to an unresolved V gene and leave the rest unexplained. The V and J calls and clone size come from that table; D and trimming were worked out from the DNA. This sample gives around 140,000 clones in total; about 87% of them show up just once. The ten most abundant clones make up approximately 4% of the sample.

The time point label here, explained by the study, means: baseline pretreatment blood. This specimen's treatment or condition label, interpreted: 15 Gy SBRT to primary tumor, nephrectomy 4 weeks later. To track tumor-enriched clonotypes, serial peripheral blood was sampled from radiation-treated patients at baseline and at 2 weeks and 4 weeks after SBRT. Every patient had renal cell carcinoma of clear cell pathology. Genomic DNA for TCR sequencing was prepared using the QIAamp DNA Blood Mini Kit (Qiagen). The analyses included only samples that passed all quality control checks. Comments on this clone: Its binding antigen is unknown. No qualities accompany the bases; no much larger clone lies one base away.

The CDR3 runs 19 amino acids, cysteine and phenylalanine included. Just CDR3 DNA is preserved here, 57 bases in frame from base 1. The germline V gene specifies SGHTA as CDR1 and FQGTGA as CDR2. After removal of 5 bases from V and 3 bases from J, the junction retains 13 bases not matched to a gene. The source is a woman between 70 and 85 years old with renal cell carcinoma. The V gene is TRBV7-3 and the J gene is TRBJ2-2; 12 middle bases align to TRBD1. This specimen was blood, taken from a patient whose treatment included radiotherapy and nephrectomy. The nucleotide sequence is given as TGTGCCAGCAGCCGCGGGACAGGGGGCGCGAAGGGGTACACCGGGGAGCTGTTTTTT. It is translated as CASSRGTGGAKGYTGELFF.